This passage covers 20 T cell receptor beta chains from one sample sequenced in a study of blood T cell repertoires in COVID-19 (dated by TCRdb to 2018 to 2020). Preparation of the library involved the immunoSEQ multiplex PCR assay. TCRdb carries this immuneACCESS record with in-frame sequences only. Its versions omit some clonotypes, under half of them owing to an unresolved V gene in the studies checked, with the rest unexplained. The sample data list over 95,000 clones, and roughly 91% of these were observed just once. Together, the top ten hold 19% of the sample. The sample comprised peripheral blood. Source of these receptors: a human donor with acute or convalescent COVID-19. The donor label of this sample is uncertain.

The chain has TRBV6-1 and TRBJ2-1, with 9 bases aligning to TRBD1. Germline values: CDR1 MNHNS, CDR2 SASEGT. The V gene end was trimmed by 3 bases and the J gene end by 8 bases; junction bases not matched to a gene: 11. This CDR3 has 16 amino acids. The CDR3 nucleotides are TGTGCCAGCAGTGACCCCCCGGGACAGGGTATCTATGAGCAGTTCTTC. This sequence encodes CASSDPPGQGIYEQFF.

The chain couples TRBV18 to TRBJ1-1; possible D gene TRBD1, 6 bases. There are 13 residues in the CDR3. The germline gives CDR1 KGHSH, CDR2 LQKENI. The V end lost 8 bases, the J end lost 3 bases, and 13 bases lay between the germline ends. CDR3 bases: TGTGCCAGCGGGGGGGCCTTGTACACTGAAGCTTTCTTT. It encodes CASGGALYTEAFF. Filled out from reference TRBV18 and TRBJ1-1, the complete variable domain reads NAGVMQNPRHLVRRRGQEARLRCSPMKGHSHVYWYRQLPEEGLKFMVYLQKENIIDESGMPKERFSAEFPKEGPSILRIQQVVRGDSAAYFCASGGALYTEAFFGQGTRLTVV.

The J gene is TRBJ1-6, the V gene TRBV27; D is uncertain. CDR1 MNHEY and CDR2 SMNVEV come from the germline V gene (reference sequence). Trimming took 3 bases from V and 7 from J, leaving 7 bases between them. CDR3 length: 13 amino acids. CDR3 amino acids: CASSFDQNSPLHF. In DNA form, the CDR3 reads TGTGCCAGCAGTTTTGATCAGAATTCACCCCTCCACTTT.

CDR3 protein: CASSQAGAGWGTGELFF. As DNA, the CDR3 is TGTGCCAGCAGCCAAGCCGGAGCGGGATGGGGCACCGGGGAGCTGTTTTTT. The chain carries TRBV3-1 (or the pseudogene TRBV3-2) and TRBJ2-2; TRBD2 aligns across 7 bases. This CDR3 comprises 17 residues. The junction had 9 bases not matched to a gene; V was cut back by 1 base and J by 4 bases. Germline CDR1 and CDR2: LGHDT and YNNKEL (reference sequence).

The chain carries TRBV28 and TRBJ2-7, with D possibly being TRBD2 (6 bases). V lost 6 bases and J 4 bases, leaving 22 bases between the germline ends. The length of the CDR3 is 16 residues. Germline assignment: CDR1 MDHEN and CDR2 SYDVKM. The CDR3 DNA is TGTGCCAGCAGCTCCTGGGGGGATCCCGGTGGGTACGAGCAGTACTTC. This encodes CASSSWGDPGGYEQYF.

This clone has more than one count but fewer than ten. This chain connects TRBV9 to TRBJ2-7, with D unresolved. V was shortened by 3 bases and J by 5 bases, with 12 bases between the two germline ends. In germline, CDR1 is SGDLS, CDR2 YYNGEE. This CDR3 contains 13 residues. In DNA, the CDR3 is TGTGCCAGCAGCGGGCCGGATGGAGACGAGCAGTACTTC. It encodes CASSGPDGDEQYF.

The CDR3 bases are TGTGCCAGCGGCCAAATCCGCTACAATGAGCAGTTCTTC. Its translation is CASGQIRYNEQFF. The chain couples TRBV6-5 to TRBJ2-1; D not resolved. This CDR3 contains 13 residues. The V gene's germline CDR1 is MNHEY and CDR2 SVGAGI. Trimming cost V 8 bases and J 3 bases, with 11 bases left between them.

V gene TRBV18 combines with J gene TRBJ1-4, with D unclear. The V gene lost 5 bases and the J gene lost 6 bases, with 10 bases spanning the gap. Germline values: CDR1 KGHSH, CDR2 LQKENI. The CDR3 consists of 13 residues. CDR3 in amino acids: CASSSRVDEKLFF. As DNA, the CDR3 is TGTGCCAGCTCATCGCGAGTAGATGAAAAACTGTTTTTT. Full variable domain (remainder filled in from reference TRBV18 and TRBJ1-4): NAGVMQNPRHLVRRRGQEARLRCSPMKGHSHVYWYRQLPEEGLKFMVYLQKENIIDESGMPKERFSAEFPKEGPSILRIQQVVRGDSAAYFCASSSRVDEKLFFGSGTQLSVL.

The chain combines TRBV5-4 with TRBJ2-2; TRBD2 agrees at 14 bases. The CDR3 totals 17 residues. The germline V gene encodes CDR1 SGHNT and CDR2 YYREEE (reference sequence). J lost 4 bases, V lost 4 bases, and 6 bases had no gene match. CDR3: CASSLGLAGGLTGELFF. DNA of the CDR3: TGTGCCAGCAGCCTCGGACTAGCGGGAGGTCTCACCGGGGAGCTGTTTTTT.

The gene calls are TRBV19 and TRBJ1-2, with D tentatively TRBD1 (6 bases). Germline V gene lookup returns CDR1 LNHDA and CDR2 SQIVND (reference sequence). This CDR3 comprises 14 residues. Trimming left V 5 bases short and J 3 bases short, with 13 bases between. CDR3 amino acids: CASSLRTAYYGYTF. The CDR3 DNA is TGTGCCAGTAGTCTGAGGACAGCATACTATGGCTACACCTTC.

V and J are TRBV27 and TRBJ1-4; 7 bases align to TRBD1. V trimming: 5 bases; J trimming: 8 bases; junction bases outside the gene matches: 8. The CDR3 has 14 amino acids. Germline V CDR1 and CDR2: MNHEY, SMNVEV (reference sequence). The CDR3, as DNA: TGTGCCAGCAGTACCCGACAGGGTCTAGAAAAACTGTTTTTT. Translating it yields CASSTRQGLEKLFF.

This rearrangement joins TRBV28 to TRBJ1-2, with 9 bases aligning to TRBD1. V lost 5 bases and J lost 6; bases outside the gene matches: 10. Germline CDR1 and CDR2: MDHEN and SYDVKM. The CDR3 runs 15 residues. The CDR3 reads CASSQWDRAYDGYTF. The CDR3, as DNA: TGTGCCAGCAGTCAATGGGACAGGGCCTATGATGGCTACACCTTC.

CDR3 sequence (DNA): TGTGCCAGCAGCGGGACAGGGACACCCCTCCACTTT. The encoded protein is CASSGTGTPLHF. This chain uses TRBV2 with TRBJ1-6, with 9 bases identical to TRBD1. This CDR3 contains 12 residues. Germline trimming cut 6 bases from V and 11 bases from J; bases unmatched to any gene: 2. CDR1 is SNHLY, CDR2 FYNNEI, per germline.

The genes are TRBV6-5 and TRBJ2-3; 7 bases agree with TRBD2. Germline CDR1 MNHEY, CDR2 SVGAGI. After removal of 2 bases from V and 4 bases from J, the junction contained 6 bases not matched to a gene. This CDR3 contains 15 residues. The CDR3 nucleotides are TGTGCCAGCAGTTACCAGGCGGGAGTGGCAGATACGCAGTATTTT. It specifies CASSYQAGVADTQYF.

The DNA of the CDR3 is TGTGCCAGCAGCTCCCGAGCCCTTGATGAAAAACTGTTTTTT. It yields the protein CASSSRALDEKLFF. The rearrangement joins TRBV7-2 to TRBJ1-4, with no clear D. The ends were cut back, 4 bases at V and 6 bases at J, with 12 bases in the middle. The length of the CDR3 is 14 residues. CDR1 SGHTA and CDR2 FQGNSA come from the germline V gene.

The chain joins TRBV15 to TRBJ1-6; no reliable D call. Deletions cut 5 bases from V and 14 bases from J, with 10 bases between. Germline CDR1 LNHNV, CDR2 YYDKDF (reference sequence). The CDR3 consists of 11 residues. The DNA for the CDR3 is TGTGCCACCAGCTCCGGCGGAGCCCTCCACTTT. Protein: CATSSGGALHF.

The DNA of the CDR3 is TGTGCCAGTAGTATCCCTCGACAGAGCCATCAGCCCCAGCATTTT. Translated, it gives CASSIPRQSHQPQHF. The V and J genes are TRBV19 and TRBJ1-5; tentative D call: TRBD1 (5 bases). With 3 bases removed from V and 5 bases from J, the gap between germline ends came to 14 bases. The CDR3 consists of 15 residues. Germline V CDR1 and CDR2: LNHDA, SQIVND (reference sequence). The variable domain in full, with the rest retrieved from reference TRBV19 and TRBJ1-5, is DGGITQSPKYLFRKEGQNVTLSCEQNLNHDAMYWYRQDPGQGLRLIYYSQIVNDFQKGDIAEGYSVSREKKESFPLTVTSAQKNPTAFYLCASSIPRQSHQPQHFGDGTRLSIL.

The chain couples TRBV5-1 to TRBJ2-6, with D possibly being TRBD2 (5 bases). This CDR3 spans 18 amino acids. Per the germline V gene, CDR1 is SGHRS and CDR2 is YFSETQ. Trimming took 2 bases from V and 4 from J, leaving 19 bases between them. As DNA, the CDR3 is TGCGCCAGCAGCTTTGGGCACGGGATCATCCGGGGGGCCAACGTCCTGACTTTC. Amino acid sequence: CASSFGHGIIRGANVLTF. Drawing the rest from reference TRBV5-1 and TRBJ2-6, the complete variable domain is KAGVTQTPRYLIKTRGQQVTLSCSPISGHRSVSWYQQTPGQGLQFLFEYFSETQRNKGNFPGRFSGRQFSNSRSEMNVSTLELGDSALYLCASSFGHGIIRGANVLTFGAGSRLTVL.

The V and J genes are TRBV2 and TRBJ2-1; TRBD1 matches 7 bases. Germline V gene data show CDR1 as SNHLY and CDR2 as FYNNEI. The CDR3 is 12 amino acids. V shed 1 base, J shed 14 bases, and the junction held 5 bases outside the gene matches. The CDR3 nucleotides are TGTGCCAGCAGTGAAGACAGGGGCGGAAAGTTCTTC. This gives the protein CASSEDRGGKFF.

The chain employs TRBV5-1 and TRBJ1-2; 7 bases are shared with TRBD1. Germline assignment: CDR1 SGHRS and CDR2 YFSETQ. The CDR3 is made up of 16 amino acids. V was clipped by 2 bases and J by 0 bases; unmatched bases: 7. The CDR3 nucleotides are TGCGCCAGCAGCTTAGGGGGGACAGTTTCTAACTATGGCTACACCTTC. Translated: CASSLGGTVSNYGYTF.